This T cell receptor (beta chain) was found in a study of cytomegalovirus exposure and HLA in healthy donors. The overall study: From about 179 million T cells, an earlier analysis saw approximately 110 million unique TCR beta sequences. General study points: Reportedly, fewer N-insertions than the roughly 700-donor mean appeared in an Asian-associated ancestry cluster in a later analysis. Later, an analysis found that common viral pathogens appeared to be linked with several of the most significant clusters. The authors later found HLA-associated TCR beta chains more clonally expanded than equally common others.

From germline, CDR1 is LGHNA and CDR2 YNFKEQ. The CDR3 spans 15 residues. With 1 base removed from V and 0 bases from J, the gap between germline ends came to 7 bases. Concerning this clone: Its specificity is unknown.

Amplification used 60 Vbeta primers and 13 Jbeta primers. Libraries were prepared by immunoSEQ multiplex PCR; TCRdb keeps only in-frame clonotypes and omits some of them. The sample lists 150,000 to 200,000 clones, 80% occurring once. This sequence originates from a male donor in good health and CMV-seropositive. Sequencing was done on a sample of PBMCs. The genes are TRBV4-2 and TRBJ1-5; unclear D gene. Here the CDR3 reads CASSQGPSSNQPQHF. In DNA, the CDR3 is TGTGCCAGCAGCCAAGGTCCCAGTAGCAATCAGCCCCAGCATTTT.